The entry that follows covers one T cell receptor beta chain sequence. This clone was detected a few times. No antigen is known for it. No base qualities exist here, and no much larger clone lies one base off it. This sample stems from a study of T cell responses to AZD1222 COVID-19 vaccine (TCRdb year 2021). Describing the broader study: TCR sequencing covered over 230 trial participants: around 210 given two doses of AZD1222 and around 25 given two doses of MenACWY control vaccine. Enrollment into the trials was organized by age into subgroups of 18-55, 56-69 and 70-plus years, and those subgroups contained approximately 160, 26 and 62 TCR-sequenced participants, respectively.

General conclusions and limits of the study: The vaccine-associated CD4 TCRs covered the entire spike protein, and the dominant responses fell in regions 160-218 and 743-854. Because no samples from the day 14 peak response were available, repertoires could be characterized only after the peak T cell response. Conclusions about previously exposed vaccinees were limited because only a handful of AZD1222 recipients were SARS-CoV-2 seropositive at baseline. Most participants were white British and females outnumbered males, and the authors suggested that clonal diversity may have been underestimated. The 56-69-year group was small, and its depth increase did not reach significance, likely because of low power. Reportedly, almost half of the unique spike-specific TCRs recognized epitopes lying outside the regions that are mutated in the B.1.351 and B.1.1.7 variants. After two AZD1222 doses, spike-specific TCR breadth and depth were significantly higher than at day 0 and than in MenACWY recipients.

The time point label on this specimen signifies: about 28 days (+/-7) after the second vaccine dose. The sample's treatment or condition label is to be understood as: meningococcal conjugate vaccine given as trial control. Vaccinee samples were obtained from the UK trials COV001 and COV002, which included a single-blind randomized controlled phase 2/3 trial of AZD1222 (ChAdOx1 nCoV-19) in healthy adults. For TCRbeta chain sequencing, PBMC samples from trial participants were taken at day 0 and at day 28 after the second dose. The CDR3 regions of human TCRbeta chains were analyzed by immunosequencing. Turning to the authors' computational methods: Repertoire TCRs were checked for matches against a reference library of SARS-CoV-2-specific TCRs that had been generated using the MIRA antigen-specificity platform. Breadth was defined as the fraction of unique TCRs that were SARS-CoV-2-associated, and depth was defined as the fraction of total T cells that were SARS-CoV-2-associated. Using the MIRA data, each spike-specific TCR was assigned both to the spike region to which the TCR was reactive and to a CD4 or CD8 class. Log10-transformed breadth and depth values were compared by one-way ANOVA with Sidak's multiple comparisons tests. Not all clones reach the TCRdb copy of this immuneACCESS table, which keeps in-frame sequences only. Checked studies attribute under half of the gap to unresolved V genes and leave the rest unexplained. V and J calls and clone size are given by that table; D and trimming were obtained from the DNA. The sample has 100,000 to 150,000 clones on record, roughly 85% of them singletons. The top ten clones comprise less than 9.5% of the sample.

The CDR3 measures 14 amino acids from cysteine to phenylalanine. Just the 42-base CDR3 DNA is kept, in frame starting at base 1. Sequences MDHEN (CDR1) and SYDVKM (CDR2) are obtained from the germline V gene. After removal of 6 bases from V and 4 bases from J, the junction retains 9 bases not matched to a gene. The rearrangement joined TRBV28 to TRBJ2-7; 7 nucleotides in the junction match TRBD2. The TCR sequence derives from an adult who received the MenACWY meningococcal vaccine as a control. The input for sequencing was peripheral blood, taken 28 days after the second dose of the MenACWY control vaccine. The base sequence is TGTGCCAGCAGAGGGGAGGGCTTTATGTACGAGCAGTACTTC. The resulting protein is CASRGEGFMYEQYF.